Presented here are 25 T cell receptor beta chains from one specimen sequenced in a study of blood T cell repertoires in COVID-19. The repertoire was sequenced with immunoSEQ multiplex PCR; TCRdb's copy has only in-frame clones and lacks some. The sample consists of over 250,000 clones, about 89% of them appearing once. Sequencing was carried out using peripheral blood. All receptors come from a middle-aged woman who had recovered from COVID-19.

This chain uses TRBV7-9 with TRBJ1-6, with 8 bases fitting TRBD1. The V segment lost 5 bases and the J segment 2 bases; nucleotides outside the gene matches: 11. The CDR3 runs to 18 residues. Per the germline V gene, CDR1 is SEHNR and CDR2 is FQNEAQ (reference sequence). CDR3 nucleotides: TGTGCCAGCAGCCGCACCCGGACAGGGATCACCTATAATTCACCCCTCCACTTT. This sequence encodes CASSRTRTGITYNSPLHF.

The chain uses TRBV24-1 and TRBJ2-3, with a weak D call TRBD2 (6 bases). The length of the CDR3 is 15 residues. Germline CDR1 is KGHDR and CDR2 is SFDVKD. V shed 3 bases and J shed 3 bases, with 12 bases lying between them. CDR3 in amino acids: CATSDAYRGTDTQYF. The CDR3 nucleotides read TGTGCCACCAGTGATGCTTACCGGGGGACAGATACGCAGTATTTT.

The chain combines TRBV19 with TRBJ1-4; unclear D gene. This CDR3 has 16 amino acids. Germline loops: CDR1 LNHDA, CDR2 SQIVND (reference sequence). The V and J ends lost 6 bases and 4 bases respectively, with 18 bases between them. CDR3 sequence reads: CASSALKAVGNEKLFF. In DNA, the CDR3 is TGTGCCAGTAGCGCTCTTAAGGCGGTCGGTAATGAAAAACTGTTTTTT.

The chain couples TRBV10-3 to TRBJ1-1; TRBD1 is a possible D gene (5 bases). Germline values: CDR1 ENHRY, CDR2 SYGVKD. V lost 2 bases to trimming and J lost 0 bases, with 13 bases between them. The CDR3 sequence is 16 residues long. Here the CDR3 reads CAISERSQGLNTEAFF. CDR3 in DNA: TGTGCCATCAGTGAGCGTAGCCAGGGTCTGAACACTGAAGCTTTCTTT.

The chain is built from TRBV20-1 and TRBJ1-6; D might be TRBD1 (6 bases). V was cut by 3 bases and J by 9 bases, with 18 bases left in between. The CDR3 has 15 residues. Germline V gives CDR1 DFQATT, CDR2 SNEGSKA (reference sequence). The CDR3 DNA follows: TGCAGTGCTAGTTCCCCCAGGGGAAGCGGTTCACCCCTCCACTTT. It codes for CSASSPRGSGSPLHF.

The chain has TRBV24-1 and TRBJ2-3; D possibly corresponds to TRBD2 (6 bases). The CDR3 spans 14 residues. Deletions cut 4 bases from V and 0 bases from J, with 7 bases between. Germline CDR1 is KGHDR and CDR2 is SFDVKD. The CDR3 DNA is TGTGCCACCAGTGACGGGAGAAGCACAGATACGCAGTATTTT. It specifies CATSDGRSTDTQYF.

This chain uses TRBV9 with TRBJ2-2, with 13 positions matching TRBD2. Germline assignment: CDR1 SGDLS and CDR2 YYNGEE. CDR3 size: 15 residues. V shed 4 bases and J 5 bases; nucleotides not matched to a gene: 2. The CDR3 DNA sequence: TGTGCCAGCAGCCCGACTAGCGGGGGGACCGGGGAGCTGTTTTTT. Translation gives CASSPTSGGTGELFF.

This chain connects TRBV27 to TRBJ1-6; D is unresolved. The germline V gene has CDR1 MNHEY and CDR2 SMNVEV (reference sequence). The CDR3 runs to 14 residues. Trimming removed 3 bases from V and 10 bases from J, with 13 bases in between. CDR3 in amino acids: CASSFVVRGSPLHF. CDR3 nucleotides: TGTGCCAGCAGTTTTGTGGTAAGAGGCTCACCCCTCCACTTT.

Comments on this clone: Other DNA sequences of this sample code for an identical CDR3. V is TRBV27 and J is TRBJ1-5, with a weak D call TRBD1 (5 bases). Per germline, CDR1 MNHEY and CDR2 SMNVEV (reference sequence). Trimming shortened V by 7 bases and J by 4 bases, and 14 bases separated the two germline ends. The CDR3 covers 14 residues. In DNA form, the CDR3 reads TGTGCCAGCACCCCGACGGGGGGGAATCAGCCCCAGCATTTT. Its translation: CASTPTGGNQPQHF.

This chain joins TRBV27 and TRBJ2-7; D may be TRBD2 (5 bases). Germline V gene data show CDR1 as MNHEY and CDR2 as SMNVEV (reference sequence). Trimming removed 2 bases at V and 4 bases at J, with 12 bases between. This CDR3 has 14 amino acids. CDR3 coding DNA: TGTGCCAGCAGTTTAGTGAGCCGAGGGTACGAGCAGTACTTC. Translating gives CASSLVSRGYEQYF.

V gene TRBV6-5 combines with J gene TRBJ2-2, with D perhaps matching TRBD1 (5 bases). The CDR3 is 12 amino acids. CDR1 and CDR2 from the germline V gene are MNHEY and SVGAGI. Trimming cost V 4 bases and J 5 bases, with 5 bases left between them. The CDR3 nucleotides are TGTGCCAGCAGTTCAGGGACCGGGGAGCTGTTTTTT. Its protein product is CASSSGTGELFF.

The J gene is TRBJ1-1, the V gene TRBV5-6; weak D call: TRBD1 (5 bases). The CDR3 has 13 amino acids. CDR1 SGHDT and CDR2 YYEEEE come from the germline V gene. Trimming cost V 4 bases and J 5 bases, with 12 bases left between them. CDR3 in amino acids: CASSLWKGTEAFF. Written as DNA, the CDR3 is TGTGCCAGCAGCCTATGGAAGGGGACTGAAGCTTTCTTT.

The chain recombines TRBV3-1 (or the pseudogene TRBV3-2) with TRBJ2-1; 8 nucleotides match TRBD2. The length of the CDR3 is 15 residues. The germline CDR1 and CDR2 sequences are LGHDT and YNNKEL (reference sequence). Unmatched junction bases numbered 9, after V lost 2 bases and J lost 9 bases. In DNA, the CDR3 is TGTGCCAGCAGCCAACCGGGACTAGGGCTGGGTGAGCAGTTCTTC. Residues: CASSQPGLGLGEQFF.

V gene TRBV20-1 combines with J gene TRBJ2-5; 7 positions agree with TRBD2. CDR3 size: 12 residues. Trimming cost V 3 bases and J 5 bases; bases outside gene matches: 3. Germline CDR1 and CDR2: DFQATT and SNEGSKA (reference sequence). The CDR3 nucleotides read TGCAGTGCTAGTGTGACTAGCGAGACCCAGTACTTC. Amino acids: CSASVTSETQYF.

This clone appeared once. The chain is built from TRBV2 and TRBJ2-7, with 8 positions matching TRBD1. Per germline, CDR1 SNHLY and CDR2 FYNNEI. The junction had 10 bases not matched to a gene; V was cut back by 9 bases and J by 3 bases. The CDR3 extends over 14 amino acids. Written as DNA, the CDR3 is TGTGCCAGTTCAGATTGGACAGGGAGCTACGAGCAGTACTTC. It translates to CASSDWTGSYEQYF.

The chain employs TRBV4-1 and TRBJ1-6; possible D gene TRBD1, 5 bases. The germline V gene encodes CDR1 MGHRA and CDR2 YSYEKL. The CDR3 is 17 amino acids. V was trimmed by 8 bases and J by 0 bases, leaving 17 bases between them. CDR3 DNA: TGCGCCAGCGGTTTCCCACGGGGGAGCTCCTATAATTCACCCCTCCACTTT. This gives the protein CASGFPRGSSYNSPLHF.

The CDR3 sequence: CASSLAFGGAGELFF. CDR3 sequence (DNA): TGTGCCAGCAGCTTGGCCTTCGGTGGTGCCGGGGAGCTGTTTTTT. This rearrangement joins TRBV5-4 to TRBJ2-2, with unresolved D. Trimming removed 0 bases from V and 6 bases from J, with 12 bases in between. Per germline, CDR1 SGHNT and CDR2 YYREEE (reference sequence). CDR3 size: 15 residues.

The V gene is TRBV9, the J gene TRBJ1-1; the match to TRBD1 covers 8 bases. The CDR3 has 15 amino acids. In germline, CDR1 is SGDLS, CDR2 YYNGEE. V shed 0 bases and J 0 bases; nucleotides not matched to a gene: 1. The CDR3 reads CASSVGTGLNTEAFF. The CDR3 DNA reads as TGTGCCAGCAGCGTAGGGACAGGGCTGAACACTGAAGCTTTCTTT.

The V gene is TRBV3-1 (or the pseudogene TRBV3-2), the J gene TRBJ1-2; TRBD1 matches at 11 bases. Germline-derived CDR1 and CDR2 are LGHDT and YNNKEL (reference sequence). The junction had 10 bases not matched to a gene; V was cut back by 5 bases and J by 14 bases. This CDR3 is built from 13 residues. The DNA for the CDR3 is TGTGCCAGCAGCAATTGGGACAGGGGGTTCGTAACCTTC. Residues: CASSNWDRGFVTF.

This clone was seen once. V gene TRBV19 combines with J gene TRBJ2-1; 10 nucleotides agree with TRBD2. The CDR3 is 16 amino acids. CDR1 and CDR2 from the germline V gene are LNHDA and SQIVND (reference sequence). Trimming at V came to 4 bases and at J to 0 bases, leaving 3 bases not matched to a gene. For the CDR3, the DNA is TGTGCCAGTAGTAAGGGACTAGCGAGCTCCTACAATGAGCAGTTCTTC. As protein: CASSKGLASSYNEQFF.

The chain recombines TRBV7-2 with TRBJ2-7, with TRBD2 identical over 9 bases. CDR1 is SGHTA, CDR2 FQGNSA, per germline. This CDR3 is 15 amino acids long. Trimming took 2 bases from V and 2 from J; bases not matched to a gene: 4. The CDR3 bases are TGTGCCAGCAGCTTAAGAAGCGGGGGGACCTACGAGCAGTACTTC. Translating it yields CASSLRSGGTYEQYF.

The rearrangement joins TRBV5-1 to TRBJ1-1, with no clear D. The V gene's germline CDR1 is SGHRS and CDR2 YFSETQ. The CDR3 sequence is 14 residues long. V gave up 1 base and J gave up 6 bases, with 13 bases separating them. The CDR3, as DNA: TGCGCCAGCAGCTTGAGGGCAGGAGGGTCTGAAGCTTTCTTT. Its protein product is CASSLRAGGSEAFF.

The chain has TRBV10-3 and TRBJ2-7, with D tentatively TRBD2 (6 bases). This CDR3 is built from 14 residues. Germline V gene data show CDR1 as ENHRY and CDR2 as SYGVKD. The V end lost 8 bases, the J end lost 4 bases, and 18 bases lay between the germline ends. The CDR3 is CAIAGTEPPYEQYF. The CDR3 nucleotides are TGTGCCATCGCGGGGACGGAGCCCCCTTACGAGCAGTACTTC.

The V and J genes are TRBV9 and TRBJ1-3, with 7 bases that match TRBD1. CDR1 is SGDLS and CDR2 is YYNGEE in the germline V gene. This CDR3 has 15 residues. V lost 4 bases to trimming and J lost 4 bases; unmatched junction nucleotides: 8. Here the CDR3 reads CASSPGQVSGNTIYF. For the CDR3, the DNA is TGTGCCAGCAGCCCAGGACAGGTGTCGGGAAACACCATATATTTT.

Concerning this clone: This same CDR3 is encoded by further DNA sequences in the sample. CDR3 amino acids: CASSSDRVGYTF. DNA of the CDR3: TGTGCCAGCAGCTCCGACAGGGTCGGCTACACCTTC. The chain uses TRBV7-9 and TRBJ1-2; 7 bases map to TRBD1. Germline CDR1 is SEHNR and CDR2 is FQNEAQ (reference sequence). This CDR3 comprises 12 residues. The ends lost 4 bases at V and 8 bases at J; junction bases unmatched: 4.